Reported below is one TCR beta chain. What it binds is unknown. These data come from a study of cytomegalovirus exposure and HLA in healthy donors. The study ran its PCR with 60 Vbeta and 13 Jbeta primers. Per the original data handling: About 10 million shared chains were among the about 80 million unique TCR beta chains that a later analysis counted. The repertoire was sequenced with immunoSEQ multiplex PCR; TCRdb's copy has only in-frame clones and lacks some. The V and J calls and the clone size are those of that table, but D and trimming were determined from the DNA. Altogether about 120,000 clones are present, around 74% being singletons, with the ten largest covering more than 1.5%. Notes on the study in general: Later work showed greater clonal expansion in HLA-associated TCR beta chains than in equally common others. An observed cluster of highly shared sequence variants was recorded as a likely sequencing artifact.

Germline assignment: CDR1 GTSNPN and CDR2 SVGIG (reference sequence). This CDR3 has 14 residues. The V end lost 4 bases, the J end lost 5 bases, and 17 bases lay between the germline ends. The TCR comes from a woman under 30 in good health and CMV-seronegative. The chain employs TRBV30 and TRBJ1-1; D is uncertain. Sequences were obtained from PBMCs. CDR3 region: CAWTNVIGFTEAFF. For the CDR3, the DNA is TGTGCCTGGACCAATGTAATCGGGTTTACTGAAGCTTTCTTT.